This TCR beta chain was identified in a study of molecular identifiers for immune sequencing clone quantification. TCRdb re-analysed the PCR reads in MiXCR, keeping a single row per CDR3 protein. This table holds some 590,000 distinct CDR3 sequences, roughly 27% found once. After removal of 2 bases from V and 3 bases from J, the junction contained 8 bases not matched to a gene. In germline, CDR1 is MNHEY, CDR2 SVGEGT. The CDR3 extends over 16 amino acids. This clonotype was seen ten or more times. Sequenced input: naive CD8+ T cells from blood, with Jurkat cell RNA spiked in. The subset denotes: FACS-sorted CD8+CD4-CCR7+CD45RA+ naive T cells. The sequence was collected from a human donor in good health. Some libraries in this study had Jurkat cell RNA spiked in. The chain employs TRBV6-2 or TRBV6-3 and TRBJ1-1; 8 bases are a match to TRBD1. CDR3 coding DNA: TGTGCCAGCAGTTACGAGGGGACAGGACCCTACACTGAAGCTTTCTTT. Its translation: CASSYEGTGPYTEAFF.